One and the same sample provided the 30 T cell receptor beta chains below, sequenced in a study of T cell repertoires in cytomegalovirus infection. Each CDR3 protein gets one entry after TCRdb re-called the reads with MiXCR. In the table there are a few hundred thousand distinct CDR3 sequences, around two fifths of which are singletons. For these TCRs, the target antigens are not known. Source: cultured PBMCs, taken from culture after CMV antigen stimulation. These receptors all come from a human donor in good health (CMV status not recorded). Some clones in this sample may be carry-over from other donors' samples.

In its sample, this clonotype was seen many times. CDR3 sequence: CASSWGKNTDTQYF. The CDR3 bases are TGTGCCAGCAGTTGGGGGAAAAACACAGATACGCAGTATTTT. This chain connects TRBV7-2 to TRBJ2-3, with D perhaps assigned TRBD1 or TRBD2 (5 bases each). Germline CDR1 reads SGHTA; CDR2 reads FQGNSA. V lost 6 bases to trimming and J lost 2 bases, with 12 bases between them. CDR3 length: 14 amino acids.

This clonotype was found a few times. This chain links TRBV25-1 with TRBJ1-1, with D hard to call. This CDR3 comprises 13 residues. Looked up from germline, CDR1 is MGHDK and CDR2 is SYGVNS. Deletions cut 7 bases from V and 2 bases from J, with 11 bases between. CDR3 in amino acids: CASMYGKNTEAFF. The CDR3 nucleotides are TGTGCCAGCATGTATGGAAAAAACACTGAAGCTTTCTTT. Full variable domain (remainder filled in from reference TRBV25-1 and TRBJ1-1): EADIYQTPRYLVIGTGKKITLECSQTMGHDKMYWYQQDPGMELHLIHYSYGVNSTEKGDLSSESTVSRIRTEHFPLTLESARPSHTSQYLCASMYGKNTEAFFGQGTRLTVV.

Only a few counts were recorded for this clonotype. The chain is built from TRBV7-6 and TRBJ2-2; TRBD2 agrees at 9 bases. Germline CDR1 is SGHVS and CDR2 is FNYEAQ. This CDR3 spans 19 amino acids. Losses at the gene ends were 1 base for V and 0 bases for J; bases not matched to a gene: 9. The CDR3, as DNA: TGTGCCAGCAGCTTAGTGGCGGGAGGGGGATCGACGAACACCGGGGAGCTGTTTTTT. Its translation is CASSLVAGGGSTNTGELFF.

There are many counts of this clonotype. The chain uses TRBV7-6 and TRBJ2-5; perhaps TRBD1 as D (6 bases). Germline lookup yields CDR1 SGHVS and CDR2 FNYEAQ. The length of the CDR3 is 13 residues. V lost 5 bases and J lost 7, with 14 bases in between. The CDR3 reads CASSLTGSGTQYF. CDR3 nucleotides: TGTGCCAGCAGCCTGACAGGTTCGGGGACCCAGTACTTC.

The chain has TRBV7-2 and TRBJ2-1, with TRBD2 matching 8 bases. CDR1 is SGHTA and CDR2 is FQGNSA in the germline V gene. V shed 1 base, J shed 5 bases, and the junction held 7 bases outside the gene matches. This CDR3 is built from 16 residues. The CDR3 nucleotides are TGTGCCAGCAGCTTAGAAGGTAGCGGGACCGACAATGAGCAGTTCTTC. Its protein is CASSLEGSGTDNEQFF.

This clonotype was counted ten times or more. V gene TRBV7-2 combines with J gene TRBJ1-2; D unclear. Trimming cost V 2 bases and J 0 bases, with 4 bases left between them. The CDR3 sequence is 13 residues long. Germline V gene lookup returns CDR1 SGHTA and CDR2 FQGNSA. CDR3 bases: TGTGCCAGCAGCTTACTCCCTAACTATGGCTACACCTTC. It specifies CASSLLPNYGYTF.

The chain has TRBV11-2 and TRBJ1-1, with D perhaps TRBD1 (6 bases). V was trimmed by 5 bases and J by 4 bases, leaving 17 bases between them. CDR1 is SGHAT, CDR2 FQNNGV, per germline. The CDR3 covers 15 residues. The CDR3 DNA is TGTGCCAGCAGCCCTACGAGGGAGGGGGGCACTGAAGCTTTCTTT. Residues: CASSPTREGGTEAFF. Drawing the rest from reference TRBV11-2 and TRBJ1-1, the complete variable domain is EAGVAQSPRYKIIEKRQSVAFWCNPISGHATLYWYQQILGQGPKLLIQFQNNGVVDDSQLPKDRFSAERLKGVDSTLKIQPAKLEDSAVYLCASSPTREGGTEAFFGQGTRLTVV.

A few counts support this clonotype. The chain's CDR3 is CASSPPTSGDPYEQYF. The CDR3 DNA is TGTGCCAGCTCACCCCCGACTAGCGGGGATCCATACGAGCAGTACTTC. The V and J genes are TRBV18 and TRBJ2-7, with 11 bases matching TRBD2. Trimming took 3 bases from V and 4 from J; bases not matched to a gene: 8. Germline V gives CDR1 KGHSH, CDR2 LQKENI. CDR3 length: 16 residues.

This clonotype turned up a few times. The J gene is TRBJ2-3, the V gene TRBV29-1, with a tentative D call TRBD2 (5 bases). The germline V gene encodes CDR1 SQVTM and CDR2 ANQGSEA. CDR3 size: 15 residues. V was pared by 7 bases and J by 0 bases, with 17 bases between. CDR3 in amino acids: CSAAGLLSSTDTQYF. CDR3 DNA: TGCAGCGCAGCCGGACTGCTAAGTAGCACAGATACGCAGTATTTT.

The chain employs TRBV29-1 and TRBJ2-7; tentatively, D is TRBD2 (6 bases). This CDR3 has 14 amino acids. Trimming removed 4 bases at V and 2 bases at J, with 15 bases between. The germline V gene encodes CDR1 SQVTM and CDR2 ANQGSEA. The CDR3 DNA reads as TGCAGCGTTGTCTTTCAGGACTACACCTACGAGCAGTACTTC. Encoded protein: CSVVFQDYTYEQYF.

In its sample, this clonotype was seen a few times. The chain carries TRBV20-1 and TRBJ2-5; D remains unclear. The ends were cut back, 5 bases at V and 5 bases at J, with 6 bases in the middle. Germline CDR1 is DFQATT and CDR2 is SNEGSKA (reference sequence). The CDR3 has 10 amino acids. The CDR3 loop reads CSAPRETQYF. As DNA, the CDR3 is TGCAGTGCTCCCCGGGAGACCCAGTACTTC.

In this sample, this clonotype turned up a few times. The junction departs from the called germline gene at one end, perhaps through a read error. This chain connects TRBV2 to TRBJ1-6, with D uncertain. Germline CDR1 reads SNHLY; CDR2 reads FYNNEI. This CDR3 has 13 amino acids. The CDR3 coding sequence is TGTGCCAGCATTGAACGGTATAATTCACCCCTCCACTTT. Encoded protein: CASIERYNSPLHF.

This clonotype was picked up a small number of times. This chain links TRBV10-3 with TRBJ2-3; a possible D gene is TRBD1 (5 bases). Germline CDR1 is ENHRY and CDR2 is SYGVKD. The CDR3 runs to 13 residues. Trimming took 5 bases from V and 0 from J, leaving 6 bases between them. This chain's CDR3 is CAISPGSTDTQYF. For the CDR3, the DNA is TGTGCCATCAGTCCAGGGAGCACAGATACGCAGTATTTT.

The chain couples TRBV12-3 or TRBV12-4 to TRBJ2-5; 9 positions agree with TRBD1. The CDR3 is made up of 14 amino acids. V shed 6 bases and J 10 bases; nucleotides not matched to a gene: 12. The CDR3: CASSATGGPRGQYF. The CDR3 DNA reads TGTGCCAGCAGCGCTACAGGGGGCCCTAGGGGCCAGTACTTC.

This clonotype was recorded many times. The chain joins TRBV7-2 to TRBJ1-5, with D possibly matching TRBD1 (5 bases). The CDR3 is 15 residues long. V lost 5 bases to trimming and J lost 0 bases, with 11 bases between them. The germline CDR1 and CDR2 sequences are SGHTA and FQGNSA. CDR3 sequence reads: CASSTGRISNQPQHF. The CDR3 DNA is TGTGCCAGCAGCACAGGACGGATTAGCAATCAGCCCCAGCATTTT.

The genes are TRBV7-9 and TRBJ1-3; D call uncertain. The CDR3 runs 14 residues. The V gene's germline CDR1 is SEHNR and CDR2 FQNEAQ (reference sequence). With 5 bases removed from V and 0 bases from J, the gap between germline ends came to 8 bases. CDR3 bases: TGTGCCAGCAGCAGAGACACCTCTGGAAACACCATATATTTT. Its translation: CASSRDTSGNTIYF.

The V and J genes are TRBV2 and TRBJ2-2; D call uncertain. Germline CDR1 reads SNHLY; CDR2 reads FYNNEI. V was cut by 9 bases and J by 5 bases, with 13 bases left in between. The CDR3 runs 13 residues. As DNA, the CDR3 is TGTGCCAGGGAAGCCGAGCAGACCGGGGAGCTGTTTTTT. As protein: CAREAEQTGELFF.

This clonotype turned up a few times. The V gene is TRBV3-1, the J gene TRBJ1-6; D not certain. V was shortened by 1 base and J by 7 bases, with 5 bases between the two germline ends. Germline CDR1 and CDR2: LGHDT and YNNKEL (reference sequence). This CDR3 region has 13 residues. CDR3 sequence: CASSQVRNSPLHF. In DNA form, the CDR3 reads TGTGCCAGCAGCCAAGTAAGGAATTCACCCCTCCACTTT.

This clonotype was counted a few times. The CDR3 DNA sequence: TGTGCCAGCCGCGGGAGGGCCTGGGATGAGCAGTTCTTC. Protein: CASRGRAWDEQFF. The gene calls are TRBV7-9 and TRBJ2-1; 9 nucleotides align to TRBD2. Trimming cost V 8 bases and J 8 bases; bases outside gene matches: 7. Looked up from germline, CDR1 is SEHNR and CDR2 is FQNEAQ (reference sequence). This CDR3 has 13 residues.

This clonotype turned up a few times. This sequence joins TRBV7-2 and TRBJ2-1; 11 bases agree with TRBD2. The CDR3 is 15 amino acids. Germline CDR1 SGHTA, CDR2 FQGNSA. Germline trimming cut 0 bases from V and 9 bases from J; bases unmatched to any gene: 4. In DNA form, the CDR3 reads TGTGCCAGCAGCTTAGCGGGGACTAGCGGTGGTGAGCAGTTCTTC. Translation: CASSLAGTSGGEQFF. The whole variable domain, filled in from reference TRBV7-2 and TRBJ2-1, reads GAGVSQSPSNKVTEKGKDVELRCDPISGHTALYWYRQSLGQGLEFLIYFQGNSAPDKSGLPSDRFSAERTGGSVSTLTIQRTQQEDSAVYLCASSLAGTSGGEQFFGPGTRLTVL.

CDR3 loop: CSARRQYEQYF. The DNA of the CDR3 is TGCAGTGCTAGAAGACAGTACGAGCAGTACTTC. This rearrangement joins TRBV20-1 to TRBJ2-7; maybe TRBD1 (5 bases). Germline values: CDR1 DFQATT, CDR2 SNEGSKA (reference sequence). CDR3 size: 11 residues. Trimming took 2 bases from V and 4 from J, leaving 6 bases between them.

The chain uses TRBV7-9 and TRBJ1-2, with 8 bases matching TRBD1. The germline V gene encodes CDR1 SEHNR and CDR2 FQNEAQ (reference sequence). V lost 5 bases and J lost 3; bases outside the gene matches: 5. This CDR3 has 14 amino acids. The CDR3 sequence is CASSPKTGDYGYTF. CDR3 nucleotides: TGTGCCAGCAGCCCCAAGACAGGGGACTATGGCTACACCTTC.

This clonotype has more than one count but fewer than ten. The chain is built from TRBV7-2 and TRBJ2-7; D remains unclear. The ends were cut back, 4 bases at V and 1 base at J, with 8 bases in the middle. The CDR3 has 13 amino acids. The V gene's germline CDR1 is SGHTA and CDR2 FQGNSA. The CDR3 spells CASSSRVSYEQYF. In DNA form, the CDR3 reads TGTGCCAGCAGCTCCCGGGTTTCCTACGAGCAGTACTTC.

This chain uses TRBV2 with TRBJ1-5; possibly TRBD1 for D (6 bases). CDR3 length: 17 amino acids. Per the germline V gene, CDR1 is SNHLY and CDR2 is FYNNEI. Deletions cut 5 bases from V and 3 bases from J, with 20 bases between. DNA of the CDR3: TGTGCCAGCAGTTACAAAATGAGGACAGTTTCCAATCAGCCCCAGCATTTT. Amino acid sequence: CASSYKMRTVSNQPQHF.

The genes are TRBV20-1 and TRBJ1-5; TRBD1 is a possible D gene (5 bases). Germline V gives CDR1 DFQATT, CDR2 SNEGSKA (reference sequence). The CDR3 covers 14 residues. Deletions cut 1 base from V and 1 base from J, with 8 bases between. CDR3 region: CSARVGTSNQPQHF. The CDR3 coding sequence is TGCAGTGCTAGAGTCGGGACGAGCAATCAGCCCCAGCATTTT.

The CDR3 sequence: CASSQGIGPTYGYTF. DNA of the CDR3: TGTGCCAGCAGCCAAGGTATAGGGCCAACCTATGGCTACACCTTC. The chain carries TRBV3-1 and TRBJ1-2; D is uncertain. Germline lookup yields CDR1 LGHDT and CDR2 YNNKEL (reference sequence). The V gene lost 1 base and the J gene lost 4 bases, with 13 bases spanning the gap. CDR3 length: 15 amino acids.

The chain uses TRBV15 and TRBJ2-5; TRBD2 is a possible D gene (5 bases). The CDR3 contains 15 residues. V was pared by 1 base and J by 3 bases, with 12 bases between. Germline CDR1 LNHNV, CDR2 YYDKDF (reference sequence). This CDR3 reads CATSRAPGIEETQYF. In DNA form, the CDR3 reads TGTGCCACCAGCAGAGCCCCCGGGATCGAAGAGACCCAGTACTTC.

This clonotype was seen once. This chain uses TRBV2 with TRBJ1-6; possibly TRBD1 for D (6 bases). Germline V gene lookup returns CDR1 SNHLY and CDR2 FYNNEI. Trimming took off 7 bases at V and 7 bases at J, with 14 bases between the two ends. The CDR3 contains 14 residues. The CDR3 sequence: CASNLQGGNSPLHF. Written as DNA, the CDR3 is TGTGCCAGCAACTTACAGGGAGGCAATTCACCCCTCCACTTT.

This chain uses TRBV7-2 with TRBJ2-7; possibly TRBD2 for D (6 bases). The CDR3 runs 15 residues. In germline, CDR1 is SGHTA, CDR2 FQGNSA. Between the trimmed V and J ends, which lost 4 bases and 3 bases, there was a span of 16 bases. The CDR3 loop is CASSSPGLKVYEQYF. The CDR3, as DNA: TGTGCCAGCAGCTCCCCGGGACTCAAAGTCTACGAGCAGTACTTC.

This clonotype was detected only a few times. The CDR3, as DNA: TGTGCCAGCAGCCCCGTTTACAGCTCCTATAATTCACCCCTCCACTTT. It translates to CASSPVYSSYNSPLHF. The chain is built from TRBV7-2 and TRBJ1-6; D gene unclear. This CDR3 has 16 residues. The V gene lost 5 bases and the J gene lost 0 bases, with 11 bases spanning the gap. Germline-derived CDR1 and CDR2 are SGHTA and FQGNSA.